This T cell receptor beta chain was captured in a study of blood T cell repertoires in COVID-19. For the study at large: COVID-19 samples, acute and convalescent, were from the United States, Italy and Spain.

CDR1 LNHDA and CDR2 SQIVND come from the germline V gene (reference sequence). CDR3 size: 12 residues. Between the trimmed V and J ends, which lost 8 bases and 4 bases, there was a span of 11 bases. As originally analysed: Amplification of reference gene primers was used by the study to estimate nucleated cell counts. This table comes from immunoSEQ multiplex PCR, and its TCRdb copy is limited to in-frame clones, with some not included. Clone size and V and J calls were adopted from that table, with D and trimming inferred from the DNA. The sample records roughly 110,000 clones, roughly 84% being singletons.

This receptor was identified in a woman in her 70s with acute or convalescent COVID-19. The sample was peripheral blood. The gene calls are TRBV19 and TRBJ2-5; TRBD1 might be the D (5 bases). Written as DNA, the CDR3 is TGTGCCAGTGGGGCAGAGAGAGAGACCCAGTACTTC. Its protein product is CASGAERETQYF.